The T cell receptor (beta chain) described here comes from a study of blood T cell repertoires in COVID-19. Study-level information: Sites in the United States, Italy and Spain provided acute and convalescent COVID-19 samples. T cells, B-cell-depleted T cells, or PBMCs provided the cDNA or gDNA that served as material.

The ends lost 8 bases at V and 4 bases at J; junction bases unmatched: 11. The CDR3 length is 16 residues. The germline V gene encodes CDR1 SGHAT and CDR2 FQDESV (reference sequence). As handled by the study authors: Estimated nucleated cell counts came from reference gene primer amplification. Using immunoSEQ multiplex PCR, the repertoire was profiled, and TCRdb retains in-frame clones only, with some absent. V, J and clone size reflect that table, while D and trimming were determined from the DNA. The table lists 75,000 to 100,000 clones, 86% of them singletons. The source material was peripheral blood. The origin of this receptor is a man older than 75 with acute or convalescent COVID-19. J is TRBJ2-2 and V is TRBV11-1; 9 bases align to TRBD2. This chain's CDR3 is CASGRVGLAVTGELFF. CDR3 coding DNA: TGTGCCAGCGGACGGGTGGGACTAGCAGTCACCGGGGAGCTGTTTTTT.